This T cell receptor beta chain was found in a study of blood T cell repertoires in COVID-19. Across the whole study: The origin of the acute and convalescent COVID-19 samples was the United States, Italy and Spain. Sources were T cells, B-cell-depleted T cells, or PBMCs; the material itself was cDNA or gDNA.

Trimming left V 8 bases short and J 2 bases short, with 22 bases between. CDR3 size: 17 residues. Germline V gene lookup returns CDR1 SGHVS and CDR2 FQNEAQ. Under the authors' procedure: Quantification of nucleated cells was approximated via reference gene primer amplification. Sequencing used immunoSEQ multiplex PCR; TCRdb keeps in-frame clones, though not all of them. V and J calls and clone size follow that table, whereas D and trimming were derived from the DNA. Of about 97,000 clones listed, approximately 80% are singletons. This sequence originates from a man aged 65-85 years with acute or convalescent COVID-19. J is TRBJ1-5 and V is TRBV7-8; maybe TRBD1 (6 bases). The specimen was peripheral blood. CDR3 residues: CASAAYPGRGGNQPQHF. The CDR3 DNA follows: TGTGCCAGCGCAGCTTACCCGGGCAGGGGTGGCAATCAGCCCCAGCATTTT.